This TCR beta chain is drawn from a study of T cell responses to AZD1222 COVID-19 vaccine. Profiling relied on immunoSEQ multiplex PCR, and the TCRdb table lists in-frame clones only, not all of them. This sample has some 150,000 clones; 90% occur once, and the top ten carry over 1.5%. Trimming took 0 bases from V and 2 from J, leaving 14 bases between them. Germline V gene lookup returns CDR1 SGHKS and CDR2 YYEKEE (reference sequence). This CDR3 is 16 amino acids long. Sequencing was performed on peripheral blood, taken on day 0 of AZD1222 vaccination. The chain is built from TRBV5-5 and TRBJ1-1; no definite D call. The sequence was collected from an adult in good health. CDR3 in DNA: TGTGCCAGCAGCTTGGCGCCTACCAGGTCAAACACTGAAGCTTTCTTT. Translated, it gives CASSLAPTRSNTEAFF.